Following are 29 T cell receptor beta chains from one sample sequenced in a study of immune reconstitution after stem cell transplant in scleroderma. In TCRdb, the RT-PCR reads were re-called with MiXCR into one record per CDR3 protein. This sample has 1,500 to 2,000 distinct CDR3 sequences, with less than 9.5% found just once. The biological material was taken before or after autologous hematopoietic stem cell transplantation (not recorded which). The origin of the receptors is a male donor with systemic sclerosis.

In this sample, this clonotype is medium-sized. The chain links TRBV2 to TRBJ1-6, with 7 nucleotides matching TRBD1. Germline V gene sequence: CDR1 SNHLY, CDR2 FYNNEI. The CDR3 totals 15 residues. Unmatched junction bases numbered 9, after V lost 7 bases and J lost 6 bases. The CDR3 DNA sequence: TGTGCCAGCAAAGACCGGGACAGCGTTAATTCACCCCTCCACTTT. Protein product: CASKDRDSVNSPLHF.

This clonotype ranks as medium-sized (0.01 to 0.1%). The rearrangement links TRBV19 to TRBJ2-1; 7 bases line up with TRBD2. The CDR3 consists of 15 residues. V gave up 5 bases and J gave up 7 bases; unmatched junction bases: 11. The V gene's germline CDR1 is LNHDA and CDR2 SQIVND (reference sequence). CDR3 in amino acids: CASSPSSGGRNEQFF. CDR3 bases: TGTGCCAGTAGTCCCTCTAGCGGCGGAAGGAATGAGCAGTTCTTC.

This clonotype was picked up many times. The J gene is TRBJ2-1, the V gene TRBV13; 8 bases are a match to TRBD2. This CDR3 contains 18 residues. The trim removed 5 bases at V and 4 bases at J, leaving 16 bases unmatched. Germline loops: CDR1 PRHDT, CDR2 FYEKMQ (reference sequence). CDR3 amino acids: CASSHRPGLAGFYNEQFF. The CDR3 DNA reads TGTGCCAGCAGCCACCGTCCCGGATTAGCGGGGTTTTACAATGAGCAGTTCTTC.

This clonotype is medium-sized in the sample. The chain employs TRBV5-1 and TRBJ2-3; D unclear. V lost 4 bases and J 4 bases, leaving 19 bases between the germline ends. The length of the CDR3 is 16 residues. Germline CDR1 reads SGHRS; CDR2 reads YFSETQ. The CDR3 DNA reads as TGCGCCAGCAGCCGATGGGTCTCCCAGCCGGCAGATACGCAGTATTTT. Protein: CASSRWVSQPADTQYF.

By share, this clonotype ranks as medium-sized (0.01 to 0.1%). Sequence at one end of the junction differs from germline and may be a read error. The chain combines TRBV7-6 with TRBJ1-2; maybe TRBD1 (6 bases). CDR3 length equals 16 residues. Germline CDR1 is SGHVS and CDR2 is FNYEAQ. The CDR3 is CASSVAKEGGAYGYTF. The CDR3 coding sequence is TGTGCCAGCAGCGTAGCGAAGGAGGGGGGCGCGTATGGCTACACCTTC.

The J gene is TRBJ2-1, the V gene TRBV7-3; 8 bases match TRBD1. V lost 6 bases, J lost 3 bases, and 7 bases stayed unmatched. The CDR3 consists of 15 residues. Germline lookup yields CDR1 SGHTA and CDR2 FQGTGA. The CDR3 DNA is TGTGCCAGCAGACCTACAGGGGGTGGCTACAATGAGCAGTTCTTC. It yields the protein CASRPTGGGYNEQFF.

By frequency in the sample, this clonotype is medium-sized. The chain couples TRBV5-1 to TRBJ1-4, with D maybe TRBD1 (5 bases). This CDR3 is 14 amino acids long. The V gene's germline CDR1 is SGHRS and CDR2 YFSETQ. V lost 1 base and J 4 bases, leaving 8 bases between the germline ends. The CDR3, as DNA: TGCGCCAGCAGCTTGAACGGGGGTAATGAAAAACTGTTTTTT. This encodes CASSLNGGNEKLFF.

In this sample, this clonotype turned up many times. The chain employs TRBV7-9 and TRBJ2-3, with 9 bases lining up with TRBD2. V shed 5 bases and J 0 bases; nucleotides not matched to a gene: 6. CDR1 SEHNR and CDR2 FQNEAQ come from the germline V gene (reference sequence). The CDR3 runs 16 residues. The CDR3 loop is CASSRRGLASTDTQYF. The CDR3 nucleotides read TGTGCCAGCAGCCGCCGGGGACTAGCTAGCACAGATACGCAGTATTTT.

Judged by abundance, this clonotype is large. This chain connects TRBV2 to TRBJ2-1; possibly TRBD1 for D (5 bases). Trimming took 10 bases from V and 7 from J, leaving 14 bases between them. Germline assignment: CDR1 SNHLY and CDR2 FYNNEI. This CDR3 spans 12 amino acids. The CDR3 here is CATLTGTNEQFF. The DNA for the CDR3 is TGTGCCACCTTAACAGGTACGAATGAGCAGTTCTTC.

Sample share makes this clonotype medium-sized. This rearrangement joins TRBV5-1 to TRBJ1-2; D is unresolved. Looked up from germline, CDR1 is SGHRS and CDR2 is YFSETQ. Trimming removed 4 bases from V and 1 base from J, with 11 bases in between. CDR3 length: 14 amino acids. This chain's CDR3 is CASSPNGNNYGYTF. CDR3 nucleotide sequence: TGCGCCAGCAGCCCGAACGGGAATAACTATGGCTACACCTTC.

This clonotype is medium-sized (0.01 to 0.1%) within its sample. The chain couples TRBV21-1 to TRBJ1-1; the D call TRBD1 from the table was never checked on the DNA. TRBV21-1 is shown as a pseudogene. The CDR3 runs 15 residues. The CDR3: CASTPVGVMNTEAFF. The CDR3, as DNA: TGTGCCAGCACCCCGGTTGGGGTCATGAACACTGAAGCTTTCTTT.

By its share, this clonotype is medium-sized (0.01 to 0.1%). The genes are TRBV5-1 and TRBJ2-5, with 10 positions matching TRBD1. The germline CDR1 and CDR2 sequences are SGHRS and YFSETQ. Losses at the gene ends were 5 bases for V and 5 bases for J; bases not matched to a gene: 3. The CDR3 totals 13 residues. This CDR3 is CASRTGGVETQYF. The CDR3 DNA is TGCGCCAGCAGGACAGGGGGCGTGGAGACCCAGTACTTC.

The chain employs TRBV5-5 and TRBJ2-6, with D uncertain. Germline V CDR1 and CDR2: SGHKS, YYEKEE (reference sequence). CDR3 length: 16 amino acids. Trimming cost V 2 bases and J 2 bases, with 11 bases left between them. The CDR3 region is CASSFTTLAGANVLTF. The DNA for the CDR3 is TGTGCCAGCAGCTTTACCACTTTAGCTGGGGCCAACGTCCTGACTTTC.

This clonotype was recorded at least ten times. This chain joins TRBV7-2 and TRBJ1-5; D gene ambiguous. Germline CDR1 reads SGHTA; CDR2 reads FQGNSA. The ends were cut back, 8 bases at V and 4 bases at J, with 12 bases in the middle. This CDR3 has 13 amino acids. The CDR3, as DNA: TGTGCCAGCTCCTCCGACTTGAATCAGCCCCAGCATTTT. Residues: CASSSDLNQPQHF.

In this sample, this clonotype is medium-sized. The rearrangement links TRBV11-2 to TRBJ2-1, with D maybe TRBD1 (6 bases). CDR1 is SGHAT and CDR2 is FQNNGV in the germline V gene. V shed 3 bases and J shed 3 bases, with 21 bases lying between them. The CDR3 length is 18 residues. The CDR3 region is CASSLRGSNQPLYNEQFF. The CDR3 nucleotides are TGTGCCAGCAGCTTGAGGGGGAGCAATCAACCCCTCTACAATGAGCAGTTCTTC.

This clonotype is classed as medium-sized. V gene TRBV6-6 combines with J gene TRBJ1-5; D gene uncertain. The V end was cut by 6 bases, the J end by 2 bases, with 2 bases between. The CDR3 is 11 residues long. Germline V lookup: CDR1 MNHNY, CDR2 SVGAGI (reference sequence). The CDR3 sequence is CASRGNQPQHF. CDR3 DNA: TGTGCCAGCAGGGGCAATCAGCCCCAGCATTTT.

On this clonotype itself: A much larger clone sits a single nucleotide away, making a read error possible. The chain uses TRBV5-1 and TRBJ2-7, with 9 bases fitting TRBD2. CDR1 and CDR2 from the germline V gene are SGHRS and YFSETQ. This CDR3 is 15 amino acids long. Trimming took 3 bases from V and 3 from J; bases not matched to a gene: 7. The CDR3 reads CASSWSSGTVYEQYF. The CDR3 bases are TGCGCCAGCAGCTGGTCTAGCGGGACCGTCTACGAGCAGTACTTC.

This clonotype was observed at least ten times. This chain uses TRBV3-1 with TRBJ1-1; D is perhaps TRBD1 (5 bases). Per germline, CDR1 LGHDT and CDR2 YNNKEL (reference sequence). Deletions cut 0 bases from V and 5 bases from J, with 16 bases between. The CDR3 has 16 residues. CDR3 sequence reads: CASSQDRAGRKTEAFF. The CDR3 region has the DNA TGTGCCAGCAGCCAAGATCGGGCAGGGCGGAAGACTGAAGCTTTCTTT.

Judged by abundance, this clonotype is medium-sized (0.01 to 0.1%). The chain uses TRBV23-1 and TRBJ1-1; D is unclear. Being an ORF, TRBV23-1 has a function that is uncertain. The CDR3 runs 14 residues. V was trimmed by 1 base and J by 1 base, leaving 7 bases between them. The CDR3: CASSQYFGNTEAFF. For the CDR3, the DNA is TGCGCCAGCAGTCAATATTTCGGGAACACTGAAGCTTTCTTT.

The chain couples TRBV5-1 to TRBJ2-5, with TRBD2 matching 13 bases. The germline gives CDR1 SGHRS, CDR2 YFSETQ. V gave up 4 bases and J gave up 2 bases; unmatched junction bases: 8. The CDR3 extends over 17 amino acids. The CDR3 protein is CASSTGLAGDTQETQYF. The CDR3 DNA reads as TGCGCCAGCAGCACAGGACTAGCGGGGGATACACAAGAGACCCAGTACTTC.

The chain carries TRBV2 and TRBJ2-3; D gene uncertain. V was shortened by 8 bases and J by 5 bases, with 17 bases between the two germline ends. The CDR3 is made up of 14 amino acids. The germline V gene has CDR1 SNHLY and CDR2 FYNNEI. The CDR3 spells CASVESPNVDTQYF. CDR3 in DNA: TGTGCCAGCGTTGAGTCACCCAATGTAGATACGCAGTATTTT.

The chain employs TRBV5-1 and TRBJ2-1; 9 bases fit TRBD2. The CDR3 runs to 20 residues. Germline V lookup: CDR1 SGHRS, CDR2 YFSETQ. Germline trimming cut 0 bases from V and 2 bases from J; bases unmatched to any gene: 15. For the CDR3, the DNA is TGCGCCAGCAGCTTGGATCCGGGCGGGGGGGCCGGGAAGGCCTACAATGAGCAGTTCTTC. It translates to CASSLDPGGGAGKAYNEQFF.

The chain links TRBV29-1 to TRBJ2-6, with D unresolved. Germline assignment: CDR1 SQVTM and CDR2 ANQGSEA. The CDR3 runs to 14 residues. The V end was cut by 7 bases, the J end by 0 bases, with 10 bases between. The CDR3 here is CSASQSSGANVLTF. The CDR3 nucleotides are TGCAGCGCCTCTCAAAGCTCTGGGGCCAACGTCCTGACTTTC.

This clonotype is categorized as medium-sized. The J gene is TRBJ2-5, the V gene TRBV5-1; D is uncertain. V shed 0 bases and J shed 3 bases, with 15 bases lying between them. In germline, CDR1 is SGHRS, CDR2 YFSETQ. This CDR3 is 16 amino acids long. CDR3 protein: CASSLVQHYQKETQYF. CDR3 in DNA: TGCGCCAGCAGCTTGGTGCAGCACTACCAAAAAGAGACCCAGTACTTC.

The chain joins TRBV3-1 to TRBJ2-7, with 7 bases aligning to TRBD2. Germline-derived CDR1 and CDR2 are LGHDT and YNNKEL (reference sequence). Losses at the gene ends were 1 base for V and 3 bases for J; bases not matched to a gene: 18. This CDR3 contains 19 residues. The CDR3 DNA is TGTGCCAGCAGCCAAGTCCTGGACTCCGGGGAGGGCCCAAACTACGAGCAGTACTTC. Translating it yields CASSQVLDSGEGPNYEQYF.

The chain links TRBV19 to TRBJ1-1; maybe TRBD1 (6 bases). Trimming shortened V by 7 bases and J by 5 bases, and 26 bases separated the two germline ends. The CDR3 has 17 residues. Looked up from germline, CDR1 is LNHDA and CDR2 is SQIVND (reference sequence). CDR3 bases: TGTGCCAGTAAAACCCCTGTATACGGGGGGCGCGGGACTGAAGCTTTCTTT. It yields the protein CASKTPVYGGRGTEAFF.

By share, this clonotype ranks as medium-sized (0.01 to 0.1%). The chain joins TRBV6-5 to TRBJ1-2; D possibly corresponds to TRBD1 (5 bases). Germline CDR1 and CDR2: MNHEY and SVGAGI. V shed 5 bases and J shed 7 bases, with 20 bases lying between them. The CDR3 runs 15 residues. This CDR3 reads CASSRAPRDRAGYTF. The CDR3 DNA sequence: TGTGCCAGCAGTCGGGCCCCCAGGGATCGGGCTGGCTACACCTTC.

This clonotype is labeled medium-sized. The V call is TRBV7-9, the J call TRBJ1-4, with D possibly TRBD1 on 5 matching bases. The CDR3 sequence is 15 residues long. Per the germline V gene, CDR1 is SEHNR and CDR2 is FQNEAQ (reference sequence). The V and J ends lost 2 bases and 3 bases respectively, with 10 bases between them. The CDR3 loop reads CASSLKRGANEKLFF. CDR3 sequence (DNA): TGTGCCAGCAGCTTAAAACGAGGGGCTAATGAAAAACTGTTTTTT.

By its share, this clonotype is medium-sized. The chain links TRBV18 to TRBJ1-1; D might be TRBD1 (6 bases). CDR1 and CDR2 (germline): KGHSH, LQKENI. The CDR3 length is 14 residues. With 4 bases removed from V and 4 bases from J, the gap between germline ends came to 13 bases. CDR3 coding DNA: TGTGCCAGCTCACTCGATACCAGGGGCACTGAAGCTTTCTTT. Its protein product is CASSLDTRGTEAFF.